This paragraph reports one TCR beta chain. What it recognizes is unknown. 13 Jbeta primers and 60 Vbeta primers were used for the PCR. Sequencing used immunoSEQ multiplex PCR; TCRdb keeps in-frame clones, though not all of them. There are about 150,000 clones in the sample; about 76% occur only once, and around 7.2% lies in the top ten. This CDR3 has 14 amino acids. The germline gives CDR1 ENHRY, CDR2 SYGVKD. The germline V and J ends were trimmed by 3 bases and 2 bases, with 10 bases remaining between them. These data come from a study of cytomegalovirus exposure and HLA in healthy donors. Findings of the study overall: It was about 150 TCR beta chains that were listed as cytomegalovirus-associated.

The TCR comes from a man aged 30-40 years in good health and CMV-seropositive. This sequence joins TRBV10-3 and TRBJ1-2; the D gene is possibly TRBD1 (6 bases). Sequencing was done on a sample of PBMCs. The CDR3 DNA follows: TGTGCCATCAGTGAAGGGGGATACAACTATGGCTACACCTTC. Its protein is CAISEGGYNYGYTF.